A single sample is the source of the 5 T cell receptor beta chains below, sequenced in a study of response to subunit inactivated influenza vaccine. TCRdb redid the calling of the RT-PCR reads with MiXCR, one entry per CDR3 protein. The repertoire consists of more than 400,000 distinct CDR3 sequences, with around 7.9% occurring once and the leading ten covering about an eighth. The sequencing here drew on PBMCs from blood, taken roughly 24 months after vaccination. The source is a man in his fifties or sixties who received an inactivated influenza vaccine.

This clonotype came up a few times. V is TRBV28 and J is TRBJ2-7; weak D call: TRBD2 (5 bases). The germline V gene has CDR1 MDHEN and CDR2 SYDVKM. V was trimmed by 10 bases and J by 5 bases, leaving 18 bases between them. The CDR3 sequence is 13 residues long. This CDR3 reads CAIRGFSVNEQYF. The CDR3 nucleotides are TGTGCCATCCGTGGATTTAGCGTAAACGAGCAGTACTTC. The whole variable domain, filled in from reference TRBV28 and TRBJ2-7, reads DVKVTQSSRYLVKRTGEKVFLECVQDMDHENMFWYRQDPGLGLRLIYFSYDVKMKEKGDIPEGYSVSREKKERFSLILESASTNQTSMYLCAIRGFSVNEQYFGPGTRLTVT.

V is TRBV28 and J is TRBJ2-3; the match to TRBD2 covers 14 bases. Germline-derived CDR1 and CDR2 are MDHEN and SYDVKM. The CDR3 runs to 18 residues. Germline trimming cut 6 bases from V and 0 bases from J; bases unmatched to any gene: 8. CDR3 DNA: TGTGCCAGCAGCCCCTCGTGGACTAGCGGGAGGAGCACAGATACGCAGTATTTT. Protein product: CASSPSWTSGRSTDTQYF.

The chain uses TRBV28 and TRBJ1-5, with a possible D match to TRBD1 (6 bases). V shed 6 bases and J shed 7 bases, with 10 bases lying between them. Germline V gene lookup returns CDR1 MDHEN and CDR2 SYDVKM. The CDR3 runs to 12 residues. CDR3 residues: CASRLQGQPQHF. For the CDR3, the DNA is TGTGCCAGCAGGTTACAGGGACAGCCCCAGCATTTT.

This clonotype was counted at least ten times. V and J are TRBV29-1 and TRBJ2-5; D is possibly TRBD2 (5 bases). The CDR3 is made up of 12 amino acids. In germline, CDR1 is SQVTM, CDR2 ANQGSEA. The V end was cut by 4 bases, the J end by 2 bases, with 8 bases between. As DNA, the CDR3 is TGCAGCGTTGGCGGGCGGCAAGAGACCCAGTACTTC. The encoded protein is CSVGGRQETQYF.

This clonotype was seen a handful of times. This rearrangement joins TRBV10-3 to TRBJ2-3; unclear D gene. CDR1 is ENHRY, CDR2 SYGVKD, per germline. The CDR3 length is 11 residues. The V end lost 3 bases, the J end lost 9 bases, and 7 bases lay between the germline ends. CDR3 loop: CAISDDVTQYF. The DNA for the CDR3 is TGTGCCATCAGTGACGACGTAACGCAGTATTTT.